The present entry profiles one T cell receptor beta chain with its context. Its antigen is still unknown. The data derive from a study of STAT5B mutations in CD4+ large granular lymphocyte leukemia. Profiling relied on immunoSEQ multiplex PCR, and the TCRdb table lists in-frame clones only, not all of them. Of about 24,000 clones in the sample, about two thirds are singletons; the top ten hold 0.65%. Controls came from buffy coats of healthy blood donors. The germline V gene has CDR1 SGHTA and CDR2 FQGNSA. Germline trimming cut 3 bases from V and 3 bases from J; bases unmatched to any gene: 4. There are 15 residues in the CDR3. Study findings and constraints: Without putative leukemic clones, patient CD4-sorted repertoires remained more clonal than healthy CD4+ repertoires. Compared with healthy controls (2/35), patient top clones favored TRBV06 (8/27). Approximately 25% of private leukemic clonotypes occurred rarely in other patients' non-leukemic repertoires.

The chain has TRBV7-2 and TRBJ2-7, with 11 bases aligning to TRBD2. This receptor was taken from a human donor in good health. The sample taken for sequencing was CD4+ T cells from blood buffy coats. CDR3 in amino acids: CASSLGLAGGYEQYF. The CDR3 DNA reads TGTGCCAGCAGCTTGGGGCTAGCGGGGGGCTACGAGCAGTACTTC.